Shown below are 25 T cell receptor beta chains from a single sample sequenced in a study of blood T cell repertoires in COVID-19. Clones were read by immunoSEQ multiplex PCR, and TCRdb kept only the in-frame ones, dropping some. The sample holds some 48,000 clones, about four fifths seen once. Sequencing was performed on peripheral blood. The receptors shown here come from a human donor in a cohort sampled during active COVID-19.

The V and J genes are TRBV5-4 and TRBJ2-7, with 11 bases matching TRBD2. Trimming cost V 4 bases and J 1 base; bases outside gene matches: 4. Germline values: CDR1 SGHNT, CDR2 YYREEE (reference sequence). This CDR3 is built from 15 residues. CDR3 in amino acids: CASSRGTSGSYEQYF. CDR3 in DNA: TGTGCCAGCAGCCGGGGGACTAGCGGTTCCTACGAGCAGTACTTC.

The V gene is TRBV19, the J gene TRBJ2-5, with 11 bases lining up with TRBD2. CDR1 and CDR2 from the germline V gene are LNHDA and SQIVND (reference sequence). J was trimmed by 4 bases and V by 3 bases; bases with no gene match: 13. The CDR3 length is 18 residues. CDR3 in DNA: TGTGCCAGTAGTATGGGCACTAGCGGGGGTCATGGCCGAGAGACCCAGTACTTC. Amino acid sequence: CASSMGTSGGHGRETQYF. The variable domain in full, completed from reference TRBV19 and TRBJ2-5, reads DGGITQSPKYLFRKEGQNVTLSCEQNLNHDAMYWYRQDPGQGLRLIYYSQIVNDFQKGDIAEGYSVSREKKESFPLTVTSAQKNPTAFYLCASSMGTSGGHGRETQYFGPGTRLLVL.

J is TRBJ1-2 and V is TRBV18; 9 bases line up with TRBD1. Germline assignment: CDR1 KGHSH and CDR2 LQKENI. The trim removed 6 bases at V and 4 bases at J, leaving 12 bases unmatched. This CDR3 has 16 residues. The CDR3 bases are TGTGCCAGCTCGAAGGACAGGGGCTGGGCCACCTATGGCTACACCTTC. It translates to CASSKDRGWATYGYTF.

V and J are TRBV5-1 and TRBJ2-7; a possible D gene is TRBD2 (6 bases). Germline V gives CDR1 SGHRS, CDR2 YFSETQ. V lost 2 bases and J 0 bases, leaving 9 bases between the germline ends. CDR3 length equals 14 residues. CDR3 loop: CASSFRGSSYEQYF. Here the CDR3 DNA reads TGCGCCAGCAGCTTTCGGGGGAGCTCCTACGAGCAGTACTTC.

The chain employs TRBV9 and TRBJ2-2; the match to TRBD1 covers 7 bases. The CDR3 runs to 17 residues. In germline, CDR1 is SGDLS, CDR2 YYNGEE. V dropped 4 bases and J dropped 0; count of bases not matched to a gene: 9. The CDR3 spells CASSTWWGQTNTGELFF. The CDR3 region has the DNA TGTGCCAGCAGCACATGGTGGGGACAGACGAACACCGGGGAGCTGTTTTTT.

J is TRBJ2-2 and V is TRBV5-1, with a weak D call TRBD1 (6 bases). The CDR3 has 13 amino acids. Looked up from germline, CDR1 is SGHRS and CDR2 is YFSETQ. V dropped 5 bases and J dropped 3 bases, with 8 bases sitting between them. CDR3 nucleotide sequence: TGCGCCAGCAGGTACAGGGACACCGGGGAGCTGTTTTTT. It encodes CASRYRDTGELFF.

J is TRBJ1-2 and V is TRBV6-4, with 7 nucleotides matching TRBD1. The V gene end was trimmed by 3 bases and the J gene end by 7 bases; junction bases not matched to a gene: 8. The CDR3 length is 14 residues. In germline, CDR1 is MRHNA, CDR2 SNTAGT. In DNA form, the CDR3 reads TGTGCCAGCAGTGAGGCGGAGGGGGCGAGTGGCTACACCTTC. Translation gives CASSEAEGASGYTF.

The chain recombines TRBV6-6 with TRBJ2-1; no clear D. Trimming left V 6 bases short and J 0 bases short, with 12 bases between. Per the germline V gene, CDR1 is MNHNY and CDR2 is SVGAGI (reference sequence). The CDR3 is 15 amino acids. DNA for the CDR3: TGTGCCAGCAGCCTACAATCGGGCTCCTACAATGAGCAGTTCTTC. This sequence encodes CASSLQSGSYNEQFF.

This chain links TRBV7-8 with TRBJ2-3; D possibly corresponds to TRBD2 (6 bases). This CDR3 is 15 amino acids long. Trimming cost V 5 bases and J 1 base, with 13 bases left between them. Germline lookup yields CDR1 SGHVS and CDR2 FQNEAQ. The CDR3 loop is CASSRAGTRTDTQYF. The CDR3 DNA is TGTGCCAGCAGCCGGGCCGGGACTCGCACAGATACGCAGTATTTT.

The V and J genes are TRBV19 and TRBJ2-5; D uncertain. Germline loops: CDR1 LNHDA, CDR2 SQIVND (reference sequence). The V end was cut by 1 base, the J end by 2 bases, with 11 bases between. The CDR3 consists of 15 residues. CDR3 nucleotides: TGTGCCAGTAGTATAGGATGGAGCTTACAAGAGACCCAGTACTTC. It codes for CASSIGWSLQETQYF.

The V and J genes are TRBV6-1 and TRBJ2-2; 15 positions match TRBD2. CDR3 length: 19 residues. CDR1 is MNHNS, CDR2 SASEGT, per germline. After removal of 5 bases from V and 6 bases from J, the junction contained 13 bases not matched to a gene. The CDR3 reads CASSKERTSGGADAGELFF. The CDR3 DNA follows: TGTGCCAGCAGTAAAGAAAGGACTAGCGGGGGGGCTGATGCCGGGGAGCTGTTTTTT.

The V and J genes are TRBV7-9 and TRBJ2-7; 9 nucleotides match TRBD1. Trimming cost V 7 bases and J 3 bases; bases outside gene matches: 4. Per germline, CDR1 SEHNR and CDR2 FQNEAQ (reference sequence). The CDR3 has 13 amino acids. CDR3 amino acids: CASTRGQGYEQYF. The DNA for the CDR3 is TGTGCCAGCACCCGGGGACAGGGCTACGAGCAGTACTTC.

This clone was picked up a small number of times. J is TRBJ1-2 and V is TRBV18; the D is unclear. Trimming took 4 bases from V and 4 from J, leaving 13 bases between them. There are 14 residues in the CDR3. From germline, CDR1 is KGHSH and CDR2 LQKENI. The CDR3 sequence is CASSQAADGYGYTF. The CDR3 DNA reads as TGTGCCAGCTCACAAGCCGCGGATGGCTATGGCTACACCTTC.

In its sample, this clone was seen a few times. The DNA for the CDR3 is TGTGCCAGCAGCTTAGGTCAGGGGATATATGGCTACACCTTC. Protein sequence: CASSLGQGIYGYTF. The chain links TRBV7-2 to TRBJ1-2; tentatively, D is TRBD1 (6 bases). Deletions cut 1 base from V and 5 bases from J, with 11 bases between. The CDR3 sequence is 14 residues long. Germline V gene data show CDR1 as SGHTA and CDR2 as FQGNSA.

The chain recombines TRBV10-3 with TRBJ2-1; 8 bases are shared with TRBD1. Germline loops: CDR1 ENHRY, CDR2 SYGVKD. With 3 bases clipped from V and 5 bases from J, the junction kept 3 bases outside the gene matches. This CDR3 is built from 14 residues. CDR3 region: CAISETGGHNEQFF. CDR3 bases: TGTGCCATCAGTGAAACAGGGGGACACAATGAGCAGTTCTTC.

The chain employs TRBV3-1 (or the pseudogene TRBV3-2) and TRBJ2-3, with D perhaps TRBD1 (5 bases). The CDR3 sequence is 13 residues long. With 4 bases removed from V and 10 bases from J, the gap between germline ends came to 15 bases. CDR1 is LGHDT, CDR2 YNNKEL, per germline (reference sequence). Written as DNA, the CDR3 is TGTGCCAGCAGCCCTTCGACAGAGTCCTCGCAGTATTTT. Translated: CASSPSTESSQYF.

This rearrangement joins TRBV20-1 to TRBJ2-5; 7 bases match TRBD1. Germline assignment: CDR1 DFQATT and CDR2 SNEGSKA (reference sequence). This CDR3 is 13 amino acids long. V shed 3 bases, J shed 2 bases, and the junction held 3 bases outside the gene matches. CDR3 residues: CSASSGGQETQYF. The DNA of the CDR3 is TGCAGTGCTAGTTCAGGGGGACAAGAGACCCAGTACTTC.

This chain uses TRBV11-2 with TRBJ2-6; a weak D match, TRBD2 (6 bases). This CDR3 spans 16 amino acids. From germline, CDR1 is SGHAT and CDR2 FQNNGV. Trimming stripped 8 bases from V and 2 bases from J, with 16 bases between. CDR3 residues: CASAPRPGAGANVLTF. The DNA for the CDR3 is TGTGCCAGCGCCCCTAGGCCGGGGGCTGGGGCCAACGTCCTGACTTTC.

The chain recombines TRBV12-5 with TRBJ2-2; 7 nucleotides line up with TRBD1. The CDR3 sequence is 17 residues long. Germline CDR1 reads LGHNT; CDR2 reads FRNRAP. V lost 6 bases and J lost 6; bases outside the gene matches: 16. The CDR3 loop reads CASGEPHRGTKPGELFF. Written as DNA, the CDR3 is TGTGCTAGTGGGGAGCCGCACAGGGGAACGAAGCCCGGGGAGCTGTTTTTT.

V and J are TRBV10-1 and TRBJ1-3; D unresolved. This CDR3 is 14 amino acids long. Germline V gene sequence: CDR1 WNHNN, CDR2 SYGVQD (reference sequence). Trimming took off 3 bases at V and 0 bases at J, with 6 bases between the two ends. The CDR3 spells CASSDSGSGNTIYF. The DNA for the CDR3 is TGCGCCAGCAGTGATTCGGGCTCTGGAAACACCATATATTTT.

The genes are TRBV30 and TRBJ2-6; D remains unclear. The CDR3 is 15 amino acids. Germline CDR1 and CDR2: GTSNPN and SVGIG (reference sequence). Trimming removed 2 bases from V and 0 bases from J, with 8 bases in between. CDR3 sequence reads: CAWSSHPSGANVLTF. In DNA, the CDR3 is TGTGCCTGGAGTAGCCACCCCTCTGGGGCCAACGTCCTGACTTTC.

The J gene is TRBJ1-2, the V gene TRBV27; 7 bases map to TRBD1. This CDR3 comprises 13 residues. The germline CDR1 and CDR2 sequences are MNHEY and SMNVEV (reference sequence). V lost 3 bases to trimming and J lost 5 bases; unmatched junction nucleotides: 3. The CDR3 sequence is CASSLETGYGYTF. CDR3 in DNA: TGTGCCAGCAGTTTGGAGACAGGGTATGGCTACACCTTC.

V is TRBV16 and J is TRBJ2-3; D perhaps matches TRBD2 (6 bases). Trimming pared 0 bases from V and 5 bases from J, leaving 15 bases between. CDR3 length: 16 residues. CDR1 and CDR2 (germline): KGHSY, FQNENV. In DNA, the CDR3 is TGTGCCAGCAGCCAATCAGGAGCGGGTGGTGGAGATACGCAGTATTTT. Translation gives CASSQSGAGGGDTQYF.

CDR3 sequence reads: CASSPGVVNTEAFF. DNA for the CDR3: TGTGCCAGCAGCCCCGGTGTGGTGAACACTGAAGCTTTCTTT. The rearrangement links TRBV9 to TRBJ1-1; D ambiguous. Deletions cut 4 bases from V and 0 bases from J, with 10 bases between. The CDR3 has 14 amino acids. Germline V CDR1 and CDR2: SGDLS, YYNGEE.

V is TRBV6-5 and J is TRBJ1-1; unclear D gene. Germline CDR1 MNHEY, CDR2 SVGAGI. V lost 2 bases, J lost 4 bases, and 8 bases lay in between. This CDR3 is built from 13 residues. Here the CDR3 DNA reads TGTGCCAGCAGTTACAGGGAGGCCACTGAAGCTTTCTTT. Translation: CASSYREATEAFF.